These T cell receptor beta chains were read from a single sample in a study of beta chain features in type 1 diabetes. The assay was immunoSEQ multiplex PCR, and TCRdb's table has in-frame clones only and misses some. The sample consists of 450,000 to 600,000 clones, 30% of them appearing once. The source material was naive CD4+ T cells from blood. The receptor set was obtained from a man between 18 and 29 years old in good health. The CDR3 runs from the conserved cysteine through the conserved F or W.

TRBJ1-1	TRBV9	CASSVGQGLMNTEAFF
TRBJ2-1	TRBV15	CATSRVYHSYNEQFF
TRBJ2-2	TRBV13	CASSSPGRRTGELFF
TRBJ2-3	TRBV7-3	CASSNHGQNTDTQYF
TRBJ2-1	TRBV4-1	CASSQPRSRGNEQFF
TRBJ2-4	TRBV4-2	CASSQVRDSLDKNIQYF
TRBJ2-7	TRBV4-3	CASSQATSGSYEQYF
TRBJ1-4	TRBV7-9	CASSPHILFF
TRBJ2-7	TRBV30	CAWSVVRGSEQYF
TRBJ1-5	TRBV27	CASGSTGQPQHF
TRBJ2-1	TRBV4-1	CASSQGPRRTYNEQFF
TRBJ2-6	TRBV30	CAWQRVPGANVLTF
TRBJ1-1	TRBV29-1	CSVEDLGGRNTEAFF
TRBJ2-3	TRBV19	CASSIAGVAGVTQYF
TRBJ2-1	TRBV15	CATSRDRASHNTEQFF
TRBJ2-2	TRBV30	CAWSTGVGTGELFF
TRBJ2-7	TRBV29-1	CSVARDRSYEQYF
TRBJ1-1	TRBV18	CASSPLGLKNTEAFF
TRBJ2-7	TRBV7-9	CASSLSAGGVEQYF
TRBJ2-1	TRBV14	CASSQARASGPYNEQFF
TRBJ2-7	TRBV19	CASSRDSSYEQYF
TRBJ2-7	TRBV30	CAYGQGSYEQYF
TRBJ2-5	TRBV2	CAGETSPGGTQYF
TRBJ2-3	TRBV2	CAVQDGRTDTQYF
TRBJ1-2	TRBV30	CAWTLRRDFYGYTF
TRBJ2-1	TRBV5-4	CASSLPTRIGYNEQFF
TRBJ2-7	TRBV28	CASSQRRGHYEQYF
TRBJ2-4	TRBV6-1	CASSEELGQGLVAKNIQYF
TRBJ2-2	TRBV30	CAWSVRLAVNTGELFF
TRBJ2-7	TRBV1	CTSSQPGLAGEWDEQYF
TRBJ2-2	TRBV10-3	CAIRTTLNTGELFF
TRBJ2-1	TRBV5-1	CASSLVLDRQFF